Listed below are T cell receptor beta chains from one sample, sequenced in a study of blood T cell repertoires in COVID-19. The assay was immunoSEQ multiplex PCR, and TCRdb's table has in-frame clones only and misses some. The sample lists about half a million clones, approximately 86% seen once, with approximately 8% in the top ten. The sample consisted of PBMCs or T cells enriched from blood (not recorded which). The receptor set was obtained from a woman aged 55-70 years who had recovered from COVID-19. Each CDR3 is given with its conserved first and last residue. The D gene is left open where the match is weak. The listing skips clone size in some rows; elsewhere it reads once, few, many or a size class.

J gene	V gene	clone size	D gene	CDR3 DNA	CDR3 protein
TRBJ1-5	TRBV18	.	.	TGTGCCAGCTCAACCCCCGACAGCGCGAAGTTTCTGCCCCAGCATTTT	CASSTPDSAKFLPQHF
TRBJ2-1	TRBV5-1	.	.	TGCGCCAGCAGCTTAGGACTCCAAGGGAATGAGCAGTTCTTC	CASSLGLQGNEQFF
TRBJ2-5	TRBV5-1	.	.	TGCGCCAGCAGCACTCCGGGGGTCCAAGAGACCCAGTACTTC	CASSTPGVQETQYF
TRBJ2-1	TRBV15	.	TRBD2	TGTGCCACCAGCACCCCTCCTGGGACTAGCGGGGGGGAGGACAATGAGCAGTTCTTC	CATSTPPGTSGGEDNEQFF
TRBJ1-4	TRBV11-2	.	TRBD1	TGTGCCAGCAGCCATACCGGGACAGGGGCGACTAATGAAAAACTGTTTTTT	CASSHTGTGATNEKLFF
TRBJ1-1	TRBV5-1	.	TRBD1	TGCGCCAGCTCCCAGGGGGCGAGCACTGAAGCTTTCTTT	CASSQGASTEAFF
TRBJ1-1	TRBV30	once	.	TGTGCCTGGGGCGTAGGGGTTGTCACTGAAGCTTTCTTT	CAWGVGVVTEAFF
TRBJ2-1	TRBV2	once	TRBD2	TGTGCCAGCAGGGGGACTAGGAGCAATGAGCAGTTCTTC	CASRGTRSNEQFF
TRBJ2-7	TRBV9	.	TRBD1	TGTGCCAGCAGCGTAGAGGGGGACAGGGTCTACGAGCAGTACTTC	CASSVEGDRVYEQYF
TRBJ1-1	TRBV18	.	.	TGTGCCAGCTCGTTCAGGGAGGTTATGAACACTGAAGCTTTCTTT	CASSFREVMNTEAFF
TRBJ1-1	TRBV9	.	TRBD1	TGTGCCAGCAGCGCCCCGGGACAGGTGATGGGTTTGACTGAAGCTTTCTTT	CASSAPGQVMGLTEAFF
TRBJ1-1	TRBV12-5	.	TRBD1	TGTGCTACCACGACAGGGGTGGGCACTGAAGCTTTCTTT	CATTTGVGTEAFF
TRBJ2-1	TRBV5-1	.	TRBD1	TGCGCCAGCAGCTTGCCCACGACAGGGGGCAAAAATGAGCAGTTCTTC	CASSLPTTGGKNEQFF
TRBJ1-2	TRBV10-1	.	TRBD1	TGCGCCAGCAGTGAAGGGACAGCCTATGGCTACACCTTC	CASSEGTAYGYTF
TRBJ1-1	TRBV29-1	few	TRBD1	TGCAGCGGGATCCCGACAGGGGTTGGCACTGAAGCTTTCTTT	CSGIPTGVGTEAFF
TRBJ1-1	TRBV6-5	.	.	TGTGCCAGCAGTTCTGGGGGGTGGGACACTGAAGCTTTCTTT	CASSSGGWDTEAFF
TRBJ2-3	TRBV4-1	.	TRBD1	TGCGCCAGCAGCCTCGACAGGGGGGGTACAGATACGCAGTATTTT	CASSLDRGGTDTQYF
TRBJ2-2	TRBV7-8	few	.	TGTGCCAGCAGCTTATCGGCAGGGAGGGGGGAGCTGTTTTTT	CASSLSAGRGELFF
TRBJ2-1	TRBV7-9	few	.	TGTGCCAGCAGCATACAGCACGGGGAGACGCAGTTCTTC	CASSIQHGETQFF
TRBJ2-2	TRBV27	.	TRBD2	TGTGCCAGCAGAATAGCGGGGGGCCTAGGCGGGGAGCTGTTTTTT	CASRIAGGLGGELFF
TRBJ1-1	TRBV30	.	.	TGTGCCTGGAGTTCACTGAGGGCTGAAGCTTTCTTT	CAWSSLRAEAFF
TRBJ2-1	TRBV7-7	.	TRBD2	TGTGCCAGCAGCTCGGGGATAGCGGGGGGCAGTAATGAGCAGTTCTTC	CASSSGIAGGSNEQFF
TRBJ1-5	TRBV11-2	.	.	TGTGCCAGCAGCTTAGCGGGAACCGCGCCCCAGCATTTT	CASSLAGTAPQHF
TRBJ2-3	TRBV7-7	.	TRBD1	TGTGCTAGCAGCTTAGGGACAGGGCTGGATACGCAGTATTTT	CASSLGTGLDTQYF
TRBJ1-1	TRBV7-2	.	TRBD1	TGTGCCAGCAGCTTCACAGGGGGCGCGGAGCCTTTCTTT	CASSFTGGAEPFF
TRBJ1-2	TRBV28	few	TRBD1	TGTGCCAGCAGTATCGGACAGGGGGCCGTAGACTATGGCTACACCTTC	CASSIGQGAVDYGYTF
TRBJ1-1	TRBV2	once	.	TGTGCCAGCACCGTGGCAGGACAGAACACTGAAGCTTTCTTT	CASTVAGQNTEAFF
TRBJ2-2	TRBV2	.	TRBD1	TGTGCCAGTACAGGGGGCTACACCGGGGAGCTGTTTTTT	CASTGGYTGELFF
TRBJ2-3	TRBV7-2	.	TRBD2	TGTGCCAGCAGCCGTCTAGCGGGGGGGGCAGATACGCAGTATTTT	CASSRLAGGADTQYF
TRBJ2-7	TRBV19	.	TRBD1	TGTGCCAGTAGTCTCGCTGGGACAGCCTCCTACGAGCAGTACTTC	CASSLAGTASYEQYF
TRBJ2-3	TRBV7-8	few	.	TGTGCCAGCAGCTTAGGGAGTTTCGTCACAGATACGCAGTATTTT	CASSLGSFVTDTQYF
TRBJ1-2	TRBV6-5	.	.	TGTGCCAGCAAGGCCCAAGAGGGCTATGGCTACACCTTC	CASKAQEGYGYTF
TRBJ2-2	TRBV27	.	.	TGTGCCAGCAGTTACAGACCCACCGGGGAGCTGTTTTTT	CASSYRPTGELFF
TRBJ2-3	TRBV5-1	.	.	TGCGCCAGCAGTCAGGGACACTCTAGCACAGATACGCAGTATTTT	CASSQGHSSTDTQYF
TRBJ1-4	TRBV7-8	.	.	TGTGCCAGCAGCTTAAGTGGGGGGCGGGGGACCACAACTAATGAAAAACTGTTTTTT	CASSLSGGRGTTTNEKLFF
TRBJ2-1	TRBV3-1/TRBV3-2	.	TRBD2	TGTGCCAGCAGCCAAGATCTAAGCGGGAGCTCCTACAATGAGCAGTTCTTC	CASSQDLSGSSYNEQFF
TRBJ1-4	TRBV6-2/TRBV6-3	.	.	TGTGCCAGCAGCGCTGGACAGCCTTCTAATGAAAAACTGTTTTTT	CASSAGQPSNEKLFF
TRBJ2-3	TRBV29-1	.	.	TGCAGCGTTGAAGCGATAGGGGCGGTGGGAGATACGCAGTATTTT	CSVEAIGAVGDTQYF